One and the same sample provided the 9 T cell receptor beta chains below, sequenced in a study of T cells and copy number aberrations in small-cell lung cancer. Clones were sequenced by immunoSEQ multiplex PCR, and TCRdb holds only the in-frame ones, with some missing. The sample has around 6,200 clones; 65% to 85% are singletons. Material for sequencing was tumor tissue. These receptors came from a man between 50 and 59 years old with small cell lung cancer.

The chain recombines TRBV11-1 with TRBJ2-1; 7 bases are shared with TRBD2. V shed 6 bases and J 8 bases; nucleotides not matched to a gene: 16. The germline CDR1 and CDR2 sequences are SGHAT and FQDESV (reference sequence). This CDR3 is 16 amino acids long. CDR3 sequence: CASRQSSGGGGYEQFF. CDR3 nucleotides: TGTGCCAGCAGGCAGTCCAGCGGCGGGGGTGGATATGAGCAGTTCTTC.

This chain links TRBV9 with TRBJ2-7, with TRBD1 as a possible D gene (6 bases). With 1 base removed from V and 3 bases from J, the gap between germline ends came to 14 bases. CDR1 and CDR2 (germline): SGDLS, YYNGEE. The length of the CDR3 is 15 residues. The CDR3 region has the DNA TGTGCCAGCAGCGTATCCGGCAGAGGGGGCTACGAGCAGTACTTC. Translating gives CASSVSGRGGYEQYF.

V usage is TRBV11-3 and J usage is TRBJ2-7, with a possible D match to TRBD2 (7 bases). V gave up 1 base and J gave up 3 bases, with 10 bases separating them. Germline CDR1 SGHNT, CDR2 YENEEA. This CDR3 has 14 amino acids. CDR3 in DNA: TGTGCCAGCAGCTTAGGGGGGGGGCTCTACGAGCAGTACTTC. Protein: CASSLGGGLYEQYF.

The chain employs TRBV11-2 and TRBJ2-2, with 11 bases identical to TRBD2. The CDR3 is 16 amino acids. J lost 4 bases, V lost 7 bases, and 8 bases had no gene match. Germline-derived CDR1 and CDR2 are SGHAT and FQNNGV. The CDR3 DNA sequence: TGTGCCAGCACTACAGCGGGACTAGCGGCCACCGGGGAGCTGTTTTTT. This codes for CASTTAGLAATGELFF.

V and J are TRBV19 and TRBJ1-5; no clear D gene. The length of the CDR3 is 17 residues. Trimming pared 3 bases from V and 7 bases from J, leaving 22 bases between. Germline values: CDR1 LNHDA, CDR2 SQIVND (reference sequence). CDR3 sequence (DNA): TGTGCCAGTAGTATTGGTTTAGCCTCATCCGGCGGCCAGCCCCAGCATTTT. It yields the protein CASSIGLASSGGQPQHF. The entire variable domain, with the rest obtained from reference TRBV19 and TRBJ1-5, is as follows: DGGITQSPKYLFRKEGQNVTLSCEQNLNHDAMYWYRQDPGQGLRLIYYSQIVNDFQKGDIAEGYSVSREKKESFPLTVTSAQKNPTAFYLCASSIGLASSGGQPQHFGDGTRLSIL.

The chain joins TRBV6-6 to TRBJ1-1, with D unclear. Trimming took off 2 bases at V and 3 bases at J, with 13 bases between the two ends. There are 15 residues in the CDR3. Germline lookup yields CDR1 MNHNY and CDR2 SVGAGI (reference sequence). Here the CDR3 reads CASSYRKTEHTEAFF. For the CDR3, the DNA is TGTGCCAGCAGTTACCGCAAGACTGAACACACTGAAGCTTTCTTT.

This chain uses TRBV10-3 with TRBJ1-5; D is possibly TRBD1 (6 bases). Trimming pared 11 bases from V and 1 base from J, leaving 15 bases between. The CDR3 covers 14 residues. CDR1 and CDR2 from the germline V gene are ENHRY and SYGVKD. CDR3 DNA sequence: TGTGCCGCCTCGGTCGGGGGCAGCAATCAGCCCCAGCATTTT. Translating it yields CAASVGGSNQPQHF.

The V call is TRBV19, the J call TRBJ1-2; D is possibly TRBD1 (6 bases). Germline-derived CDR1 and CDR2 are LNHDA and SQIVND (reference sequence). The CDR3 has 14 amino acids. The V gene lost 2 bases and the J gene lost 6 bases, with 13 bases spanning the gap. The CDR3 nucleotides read TGTGCCAGTAGTATAATGGGCAGGGGCAATGGCTACACCTTC. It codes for CASSIMGRGNGYTF.

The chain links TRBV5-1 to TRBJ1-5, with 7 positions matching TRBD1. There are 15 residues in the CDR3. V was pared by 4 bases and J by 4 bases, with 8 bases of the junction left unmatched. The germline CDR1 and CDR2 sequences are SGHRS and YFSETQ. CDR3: CASSVEGGRNQPQHF. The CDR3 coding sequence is TGCGCCAGCAGCGTGGAAGGGGGCCGGAATCAGCCCCAGCATTTT.